The 16 T cell receptor beta chains below all came from one sample that was sequenced in a study of T-cell reconstitution after alpha-beta-depleted transplantation in children. During its preparation, the TCRbeta library received unique molecular identifiers. TCRdb used MiXCR to reprocess the PCR reads, holding one entry per CDR3 protein. The data show approximately 500,000 distinct CDR3 sequences, 10% to 13% seen once. This material consisted of PBMCs, taken before TCRalphabeta/CD19-depleted stem cell transplant. Receptor source: a child aged 2-15 years with inherited bone marrow failure, due to receive a stem cell transplant.

This clonotype was counted many times. The CDR3 loop reads CASSIVGAEDTGELFF. The CDR3 DNA reads TGCGCCAGCAGCATCGTAGGGGCGGAGGACACCGGGGAGCTGTTTTTT. The rearrangement links TRBV5-1 to TRBJ2-2; TRBD1 or TRBD2 may be the D gene (5 bases each). Trimming shortened V by 4 bases and J by 3 bases, and 16 bases separated the two germline ends. Germline-derived CDR1 and CDR2 are SGHRS and YFSETQ. The CDR3 is made up of 16 amino acids.

The rearrangement uses TRBV7-9 and TRBJ2-7, with D unresolved. V gave up 4 bases and J gave up 4 bases, with 14 bases separating them. CDR1 SEHNR and CDR2 FQNEAQ come from the germline V gene (reference sequence). The CDR3 has 14 amino acids. CDR3 sequence reads: CASSSSPPAYEQYF. In DNA, the CDR3 is TGTGCCAGCAGCTCTTCACCCCCCGCTTACGAGCAGTACTTC. Filled out from reference TRBV7-9 and TRBJ2-7, the complete variable domain reads DTGVSQNPRHKITKRGQNVTFRCDPISEHNRLYWYRQTLGQGPEFLTYFQNEAQLEKSRLLSDRFSAERPKGSFSTLEIQRTEQGDSAMYLCASSSSPPAYEQYFGPGTRLTVT.

This clonotype was seen a few times. This chain's CDR3 is CATSDPGFETQIQYF. The CDR3 DNA reads as TGTGCCACCAGTGATCCGGGGTTCGAAACCCAAATTCAGTACTTC. This chain connects TRBV24-1 to TRBJ2-4, with TRBD2 as a possible D gene (5 bases). The CDR3 extends over 15 amino acids. Trimming removed 3 bases from V and 10 bases from J, with 18 bases in between. Looked up from germline, CDR1 is KGHDR and CDR2 is SFDVKD.

Remarks on this clonotype: Just one base apart from a much larger clone, this may be a read error. The chain joins TRBV5-5 to TRBJ2-1; perhaps TRBD1 as D (6 bases). The V end was cut by 5 bases, the J end by 7 bases, with 16 bases between. Germline lookup yields CDR1 SGHKS and CDR2 YYEKEE (reference sequence). The CDR3 runs to 14 residues. The CDR3 region is CASSLPGDGNEQFF. CDR3 nucleotide sequence: TGTGCCAGCAGTCTTCCAGGGGACGGGAATGAGCAGTTCTTC. Looking up the rest from reference TRBV5-5 and TRBJ2-1 gives the full variable domain: DAGVTQSPTHLIKTRGQQVTLRCSPISGHKSVSWYQQVLGQGPQFIFQYYEKEERGRGNFPDRFSARQFPNYSSELNVNALLLGDSALYLCASSLPGDGNEQFFGPGTRLTVL.

This clonotype was observed a few times. The genes are TRBV4-3 and TRBJ2-3; D not certain. V was pared by 2 bases and J by 1 base, with 7 bases between. This CDR3 spans 14 amino acids. Germline V lookup: CDR1 LGHNA, CDR2 YSLEER. CDR3: CASSQPHRTDTQYF. The CDR3 DNA reads as TGCGCCAGCAGCCAACCCCACCGCACAGATACGCAGTATTTT.

The chain links TRBV5-5 to TRBJ2-1; 14 bases map to TRBD2. From germline, CDR1 is SGHKS and CDR2 YYEKEE (reference sequence). This CDR3 has 18 amino acids. V shed 0 bases, J shed 3 bases, and the junction held 5 bases outside the gene matches. The CDR3 DNA reads TGTGCCAGCAGCTTGGGACTAGCGGGAGGGAATTTCTACAATGAGCAGTTCTTC. Its translation: CASSLGLAGGNFYNEQFF. The complete variable domain, with remaining parts taken from reference TRBV5-5 and TRBJ2-1, reads DAGVTQSPTHLIKTRGQQVTLRCSPISGHKSVSWYQQVLGQGPQFIFQYYEKEERGRGNFPDRFSARQFPNYSSELNVNALLLGDSALYLCASSLGLAGGNFYNEQFFGPGTRLTVL.

As concerns this clonotype: A single base separates this from a much larger clone, so it may be a read error. Here the CDR3 omits its conserved ending phenylalanine or tryptophan, so a read error is the likely source. V usage is TRBV5-1 and J usage is TRBJ2-7, with D possibly being TRBD2 (5 bases). The CDR3 totals 15 residues. The V and J ends lost 4 bases and 2 bases respectively, with 16 bases between them. CDR1 and CDR2 from the germline V gene are SGHRS and YFSETQ. The CDR3 DNA reads TGCGCCAGCAGCACAGCCCCGGGATCCACCTACGAGCAGTACCTC. The encoded protein is CASSTAPGSTYEQYL.

V usage is TRBV20-1 and J usage is TRBJ2-1, with D maybe TRBD2 (5 bases). The germline V gene encodes CDR1 DFQATT and CDR2 SNEGSKA (reference sequence). Trimming took off 5 bases at V and 0 bases at J, with 20 bases between the two ends. CDR3 size: 17 residues. The CDR3 DNA reads as TGCAGTGCTGGGAGCTTAAATCGGCAGAGCTCCTACAATGAGCAGTTCTTC. Protein product: CSAGSLNRQSSYNEQFF.

J is TRBJ2-7 and V is TRBV4-3; 10 nucleotides agree with TRBD2. V was pared by 0 bases and J by 6 bases, with 11 bases of the junction left unmatched. Per the germline V gene, CDR1 is LGHNA and CDR2 is YSLEER. The CDR3 runs to 17 residues. The CDR3: CASSQDPSGRTRTEQYF. The CDR3 bases are TGCGCCAGCAGCCAAGATCCTAGCGGGAGAACGAGGACCGAGCAGTACTTC.

This clonotype was seen ten or more times. V gene TRBV27 combines with J gene TRBJ2-3; D possibly corresponds to TRBD2 (6 bases). The CDR3 covers 15 residues. Trimming removed 2 bases from V and 2 bases from J, with 11 bases in between. The germline CDR1 and CDR2 sequences are MNHEY and SMNVEV (reference sequence). The CDR3 here is CASSLMAGLTDTQYF. CDR3 DNA sequence: TGTGCCAGCAGTTTAATGGCGGGACTCACAGATACGCAGTATTTT.

This clonotype was detected many times. The CDR3 loop is CASSPREGGYNEQFF. The CDR3 DNA reads as TGTGCCAGCAGCCCCAGGGAGGGGGGGTACAATGAGCAGTTCTTC. The chain combines TRBV7-2 with TRBJ2-1; tentatively, D is TRBD2 (7 bases). The CDR3 sequence is 15 residues long. The germline V and J ends were trimmed by 5 bases and 4 bases, with 15 bases remaining between them. Germline V gives CDR1 SGHTA, CDR2 FQGNSA.

This clonotype appeared many times. As DNA, the CDR3 is TGTGCCAGCAGTTTATCGAGTCGACAGCCCCAGCATTTT. Encoded protein: CASSLSSRQPQHF. This chain joins TRBV27 and TRBJ1-5; D remains unclear. CDR1 MNHEY and CDR2 SMNVEV come from the germline V gene (reference sequence). Trimming pared 0 bases from V and 7 bases from J, leaving 7 bases between. This CDR3 spans 13 amino acids.

This clonotype was picked up a small number of times. This chain links TRBV6-1 with TRBJ1-5; 7 positions match TRBD1. This CDR3 is built from 14 residues. Trimming removed 6 bases from V and 6 bases from J; junction bases left unmatched: 8. CDR1 is MNHNS, CDR2 SASEGT, per germline. The CDR3 protein is CASSPRGGPQPQHF. Here the CDR3 DNA reads TGTGCCAGCAGCCCCCGAGGGGGCCCTCAGCCCCAGCATTTT.

Ten or more counts support this clonotype. This chain uses TRBV29-1 with TRBJ2-5; D ambiguous. With 1 base removed from V and 4 bases from J, the gap between germline ends came to 10 bases. Per germline, CDR1 SQVTM and CDR2 ANQGSEA. The CDR3 has 13 residues. The DNA of the CDR3 is TGCAGCGTTGAAGTCACAAGGCGAGAGACCCAGTACTTC. It encodes CSVEVTRRETQYF.

The table lists this clonotype with many counts. This chain connects TRBV27 to TRBJ2-1; D possibly corresponds to TRBD2 (6 bases). The CDR3 runs 15 residues. Germline values: CDR1 MNHEY, CDR2 SMNVEV (reference sequence). V lost 3 bases, J lost 5 bases, and 14 bases lay in between. CDR3 sequence (DNA): TGTGCCAGCAGTTTGGGGGGAATAATTAACAATGAGCAGTTCTTC. Translation gives CASSLGGIINNEQFF.

This clonotype was seen more than once but under ten times. This chain connects TRBV10-3 to TRBJ2-2, with 8 bases matching TRBD1. The ends lost 10 bases at V and 8 bases at J; junction bases unmatched: 6. The CDR3 runs 12 residues. Germline-derived CDR1 and CDR2 are ENHRY and SYGVKD. DNA of the CDR3: TGTGCCACCGACAGGGGTTGGGGGGAGCTGTTTTTT. It translates to CATDRGWGELFF.